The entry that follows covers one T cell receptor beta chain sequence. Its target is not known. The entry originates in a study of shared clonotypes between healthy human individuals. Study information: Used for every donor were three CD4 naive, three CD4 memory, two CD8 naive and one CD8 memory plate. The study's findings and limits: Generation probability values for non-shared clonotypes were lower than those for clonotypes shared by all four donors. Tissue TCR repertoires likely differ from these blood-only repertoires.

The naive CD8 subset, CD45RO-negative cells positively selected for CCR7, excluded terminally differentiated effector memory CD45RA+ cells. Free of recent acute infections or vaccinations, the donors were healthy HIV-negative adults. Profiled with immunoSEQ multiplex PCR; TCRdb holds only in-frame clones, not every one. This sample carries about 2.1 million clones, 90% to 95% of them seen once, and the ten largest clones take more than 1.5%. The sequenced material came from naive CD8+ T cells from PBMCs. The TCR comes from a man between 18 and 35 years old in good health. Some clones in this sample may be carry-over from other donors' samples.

CDR3 DNA: TGTGCCACCTCCTCCGACACAGATACGCAGTATTTT. Amino acid sequence: CATSSDTDTQYF. The rearrangement joins TRBV19 to TRBJ2-3; D not certain. Germline assignment: CDR1 LNHDA and CDR2 SQIVND (reference sequence). CDR3 size: 12 residues. The V gene lost 10 bases and the J gene lost 2 bases, with 10 bases spanning the gap. Full variable domain (outside the CDR3, taken from reference TRBV19 and TRBJ2-3): DGGITQSPKYLFRKEGQNVTLSCEQNLNHDAMYWYRQDPGQGLRLIYYSQIVNDFQKGDIAEGYSVSREKKESFPLTVTSAQKNPTAFYLCATSSDTDTQYFGPGTRLTVL.